This TCR beta chain was obtained from a study of T cell responses to AZD1222 COVID-19 vaccine. V shed 5 bases and J shed 4 bases, with 15 bases lying between them. The CDR3 length is 14 residues. Germline CDR1 and CDR2: LNHDA and SQIVND (reference sequence). Profiling relied on immunoSEQ multiplex PCR, and the TCRdb table lists in-frame clones only, not all of them. The top ten clones hold 0.5% to 0.65% of a sample with about 270,000 clones, 90% to 95% of them seen once. The input for sequencing was peripheral blood, taken 28 days after the second AZD1222 dose. The rearrangement uses TRBV19 and TRBJ2-7, with D maybe TRBD1 (6 bases). The source of this sequence is an adult who received the AZD1222 COVID-19 vaccine. CDR3 residues: CASSVWDNDYEQYF. The CDR3 DNA is TGTGCCAGTAGTGTGTGGGACAACGATTACGAGCAGTACTTC. The complete variable domain, with remaining parts taken from reference TRBV19 and TRBJ2-7, reads DGGITQSPKYLFRKEGQNVTLSCEQNLNHDAMYWYRQDPGQGLRLIYYSQIVNDFQKGDIAEGYSVSREKKESFPLTVTSAQKNPTAFYLCASSVWDNDYEQYFGPGTRLTVT.